This TCR beta chain was captured by sequencing in a study of shared clonotypes between healthy human individuals. Trimming at V came to 5 bases and at J to 5 bases, leaving 6 bases not matched to a gene. CDR1 is SEHNR, CDR2 FQNEAQ, per germline (reference sequence). The CDR3 consists of 15 residues. Some clones are missing from TCRdb's copy, which holds only in-frame ones; the method was immunoSEQ multiplex PCR. This repertoire shows approximately 1,000,000 clones, 70% to 80% found once; its top ten account for under 0.6%. As for this clone: Other DNA sequences in the sample encode the same CDR3.

This clonotype originated in a man aged 18 to 35 in good health. Some clones in this sample may be carry-over from other donors' samples. The chain has TRBV7-9 and TRBJ2-5, with 12 bases that match TRBD1. Material for sequencing was memory CD4+ T cells from PBMCs. Regarding subset: CD45RA-negative fraction. The CDR3 sequence: CASSPGQGAGETQYF. CDR3 nucleotide sequence: TGTGCCAGCAGCCCGGGACAGGGGGCGGGGGAGACCCAGTACTTC.